The source of this TCR beta chain is a study of blood T cell repertoires in COVID-19. Study summary: Collection of acute and convalescent COVID-19 samples took place in the United States, Italy and Spain. In each case, the material was cDNA or gDNA derived from T cells, B-cell-depleted T cells, or PBMCs.

J was trimmed by 4 bases and V by 2 bases; bases with no gene match: 10. The CDR3 extends over 16 amino acids. Germline V gene lookup returns CDR1 SNHLY and CDR2 FYNNEI. Source study methods: Amplified reference gene primers provided the basis for estimating nucleated cell counts. Profiling relied on immunoSEQ multiplex PCR, and the TCRdb table lists in-frame clones only, not all of them. The V and J calls and the clone size are those of that table, but D and trimming were determined from the DNA. The sample comprises under 250,000 clones, approximately 90% of which are singletons, and 1% to 1.5% rests with the top ten.

The sample comprised peripheral blood. The clonotype was recovered from a man in his thirties or forties with acute or convalescent COVID-19. This chain connects TRBV2 to TRBJ1-2; 7 bases are shared with TRBD1. CDR3 nucleotides: TGTGCCAGCAGTGAAATCGGCGAGGGGGCAGGCTATGGCTACACCTTC. Translated, it gives CASSEIGEGAGYGYTF.